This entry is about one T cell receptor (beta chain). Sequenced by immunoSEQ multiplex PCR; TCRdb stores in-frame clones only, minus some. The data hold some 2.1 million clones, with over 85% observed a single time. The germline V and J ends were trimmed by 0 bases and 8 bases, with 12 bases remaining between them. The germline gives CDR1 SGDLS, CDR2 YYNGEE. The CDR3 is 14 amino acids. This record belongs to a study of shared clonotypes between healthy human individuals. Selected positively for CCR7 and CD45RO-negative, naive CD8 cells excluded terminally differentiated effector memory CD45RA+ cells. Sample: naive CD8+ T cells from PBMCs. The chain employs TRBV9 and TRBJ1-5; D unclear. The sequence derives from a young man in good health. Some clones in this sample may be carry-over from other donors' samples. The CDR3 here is CASSVDEVGEPQHF. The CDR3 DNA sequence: TGTGCCAGCAGCGTAGATGAGGTTGGGGAGCCCCAGCATTTT.